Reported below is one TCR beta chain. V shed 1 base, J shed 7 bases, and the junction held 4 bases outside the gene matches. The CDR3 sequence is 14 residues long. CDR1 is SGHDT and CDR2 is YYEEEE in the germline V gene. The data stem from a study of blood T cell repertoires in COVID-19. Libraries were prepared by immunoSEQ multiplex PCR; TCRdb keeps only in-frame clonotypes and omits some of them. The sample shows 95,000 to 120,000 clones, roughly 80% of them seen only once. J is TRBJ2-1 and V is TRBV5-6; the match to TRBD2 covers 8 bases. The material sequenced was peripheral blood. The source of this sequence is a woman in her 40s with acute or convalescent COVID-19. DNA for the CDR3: TGTGCCAGCAGCTTGCGCGGGGGGCAGAATGAGCAGTTCTTC. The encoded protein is CASSLRGGQNEQFF. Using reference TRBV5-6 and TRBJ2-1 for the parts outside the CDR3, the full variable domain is DAGVTQSPTHLIKTRGQQVTLRCSPKSGHDTVSWYQQALGQGPQFIFQYYEEEERQRGNFPDRFSGHQFPNYSSELNVNALLLGDSALYLCASSLRGGQNEQFFGPGTRLTVL.